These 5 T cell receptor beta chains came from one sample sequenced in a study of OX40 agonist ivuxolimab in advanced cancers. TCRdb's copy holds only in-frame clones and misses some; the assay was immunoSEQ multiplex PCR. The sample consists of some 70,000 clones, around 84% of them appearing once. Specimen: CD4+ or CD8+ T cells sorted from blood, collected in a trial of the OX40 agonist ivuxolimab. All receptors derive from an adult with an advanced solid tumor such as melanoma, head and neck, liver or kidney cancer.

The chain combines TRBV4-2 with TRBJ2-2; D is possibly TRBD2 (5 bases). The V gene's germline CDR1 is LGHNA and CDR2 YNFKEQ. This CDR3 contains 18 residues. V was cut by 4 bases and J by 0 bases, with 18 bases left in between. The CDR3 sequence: CASSRTGLKDANTGELFF. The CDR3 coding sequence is TGTGCCAGCAGCCGGACCGGACTGAAAGACGCGAACACCGGGGAGCTGTTTTTT.

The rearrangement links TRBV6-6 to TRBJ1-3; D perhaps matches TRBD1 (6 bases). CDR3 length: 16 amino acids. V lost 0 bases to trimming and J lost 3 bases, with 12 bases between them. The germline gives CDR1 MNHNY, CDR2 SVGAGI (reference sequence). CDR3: CASSYSGGRGGNTIYF. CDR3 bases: TGTGCCAGCAGTTACTCGGGGGGGCGCGGTGGAAACACCATATATTTT.

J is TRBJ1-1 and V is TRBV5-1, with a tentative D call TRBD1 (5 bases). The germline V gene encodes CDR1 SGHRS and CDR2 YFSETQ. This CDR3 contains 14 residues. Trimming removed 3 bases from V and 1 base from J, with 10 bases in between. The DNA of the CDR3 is TGCGCCAGCAGCTCGTGGGACCAGAACACTGAAGCTTTCTTT. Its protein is CASSSWDQNTEAFF.

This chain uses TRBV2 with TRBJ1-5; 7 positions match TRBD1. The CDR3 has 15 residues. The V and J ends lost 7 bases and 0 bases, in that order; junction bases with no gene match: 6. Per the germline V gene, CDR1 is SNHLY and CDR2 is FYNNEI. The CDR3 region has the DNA TGTGCCAGCATCGAGACAGGGTATAGCAATCAGCCCCAGCATTTT. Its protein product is CASIETGYSNQPQHF.

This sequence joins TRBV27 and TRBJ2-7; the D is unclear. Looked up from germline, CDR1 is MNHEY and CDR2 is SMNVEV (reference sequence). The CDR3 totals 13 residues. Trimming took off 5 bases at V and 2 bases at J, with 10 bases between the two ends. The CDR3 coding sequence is TGTGCCAGCAGTCTCAGAGAAGCCTACGAGCAGTACTTC. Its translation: CASSLREAYEQYF.